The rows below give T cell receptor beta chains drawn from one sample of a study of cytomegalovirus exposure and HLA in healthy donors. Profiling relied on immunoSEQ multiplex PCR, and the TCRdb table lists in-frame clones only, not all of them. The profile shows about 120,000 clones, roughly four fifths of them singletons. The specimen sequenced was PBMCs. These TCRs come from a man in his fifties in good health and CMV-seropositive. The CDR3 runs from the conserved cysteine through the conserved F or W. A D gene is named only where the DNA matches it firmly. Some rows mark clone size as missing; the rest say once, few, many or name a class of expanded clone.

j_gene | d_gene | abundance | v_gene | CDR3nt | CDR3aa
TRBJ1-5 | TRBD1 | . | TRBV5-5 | TGTGCCAGCAGCTTGGCCCTCTGGGACAGGGGGAATCAGCCCCAGCATTTT | CASSLALWDRGNQPQHF
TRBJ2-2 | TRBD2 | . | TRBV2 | TGTGCCACACACTCGAGCGGGACGGCCCCCAACACCGGGGAGCTGTTTTTT | CATHSSGTAPNTGELFF
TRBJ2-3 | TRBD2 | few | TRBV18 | TGTGCCAGCTCACCTTTGCCGGGACTAGCGGGTGGTAGCACAGATACGCAGTATTTT | CASSPLPGLAGGSTDTQYF
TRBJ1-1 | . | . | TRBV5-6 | TGTGCCAGCAGCCCCCCCGACTTGAACACTGAAGCTTTCTTT | CASSPPDLNTEAFF
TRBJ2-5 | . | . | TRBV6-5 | TGTGCCACAGCCGGGGGACAGACCCAGTACTTC | CATAGGQTQYF
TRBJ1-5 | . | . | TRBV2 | TGTGCCAGCAAAATTCCCTTCACAAATCAGCCCCAGCATTTT | CASKIPFTNQPQHF
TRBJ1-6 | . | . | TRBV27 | TGTGCCAGCAGTTTATCGAGGACACGCGTGATTAATTCACCCCTCCACTTT | CASSLSRTRVINSPLHF
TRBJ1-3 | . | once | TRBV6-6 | TGTGCCAGCAGTTCATCAGATGGAAACACCATATATTTT | CASSSSDGNTIYF
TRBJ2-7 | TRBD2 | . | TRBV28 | TGTGCCAGCAGTTGGACTAGCGGGCTATCGTACGAGCAGTACTTC | CASSWTSGLSYEQYF
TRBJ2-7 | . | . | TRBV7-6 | TGTGCCAGCAGCGCAGGGGTTTCCTACGAGCAGTACTTC | CASSAGVSYEQYF
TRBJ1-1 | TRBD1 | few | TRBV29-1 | TGCAGCGCCGGGTGGGACAGGGTTACTGAAGCTTTCTTT | CSAGWDRVTEAFF
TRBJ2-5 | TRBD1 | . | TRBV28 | TGTGCCAGCAGGAAACCGGGACAGGGAAGAGAGACCCAGTACTTC | CASRKPGQGRETQYF
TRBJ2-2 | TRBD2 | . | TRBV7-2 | TGTGCCAGCAGCTTAGGGCGGGGGGAGGCCGGGGAGCTGTTTTTT | CASSLGRGEAGELFF
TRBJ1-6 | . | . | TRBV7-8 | TGTGCCAGCAGCTTAGGCGCAGGGCTAGGTTCACCCCTCCACTTT | CASSLGAGLGSPLHF
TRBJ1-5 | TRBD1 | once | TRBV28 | TGTGCCAGCAGTTCCCAGACAGGGGGACAGCCCCAGCATTTT | CASSSQTGGQPQHF
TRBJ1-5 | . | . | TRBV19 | TGTGCCAGTAGTATCCGACAGGTCCCTATTAGCAATCAGCCCCAGCATTTT | CASSIRQVPISNQPQHF
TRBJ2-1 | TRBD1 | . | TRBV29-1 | TGCAACGTGATACAGGGGAACTACAATGAGCAGTTCTTC | CNVIQGNYNEQFF
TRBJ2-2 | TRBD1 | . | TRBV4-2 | TGTGCCAGCAGCCACGTGGGACAGGGCACCGGGGAGCTGTTTTTT | CASSHVGQGTGELFF
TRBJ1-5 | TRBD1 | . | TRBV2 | TGTGCCAGCAGTGCTTGGACAGGGATAAGGAGCAATCAGCCCCAGCATTTT | CASSAWTGIRSNQPQHF
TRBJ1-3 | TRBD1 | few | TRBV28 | TGTGCCACCCTAGAGGACAGGGGACGGAACACCATATATTTT | CATLEDRGRNTIYF
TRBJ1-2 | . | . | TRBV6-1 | TGTGCCAGCAGTGAAGCGACAGCCTTAGCCAACTATGGCTACACCTTC | CASSEATALANYGYTF
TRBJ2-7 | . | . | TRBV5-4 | TGTGCCAGCAGCTTGGGGGCCTTCACCACCTACGAGCAGTACTTC | CASSLGAFTTYEQYF
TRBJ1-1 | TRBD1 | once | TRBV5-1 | TGCGCCAGCAGCTTACCTCAGGGGGCTGAAGCTTTCTTT | CASSLPQGAEAFF
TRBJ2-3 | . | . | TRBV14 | TGTGCCAGCAGCCAAGGGTTAGAGGGATCCACAGATACGCAGTATTTT | CASSQGLEGSTDTQYF
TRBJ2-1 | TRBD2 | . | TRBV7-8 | TGCACTGGGGCGGGAGAAAAGGAGTTCTTC | CTGAGEKEFF
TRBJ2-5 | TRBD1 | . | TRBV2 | TGTGCCAGTACACAGGGGGCTGGAGAGACCCAGTACTTC | CASTQGAGETQYF
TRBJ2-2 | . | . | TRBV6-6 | TGTGCCAGCAGTTACCGGGGCAGGGGTGACACCGGGGAGCTGTTTTTT | CASSYRGRGDTGELFF
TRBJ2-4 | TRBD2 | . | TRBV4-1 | TGCGCCAGCAGCCAGGCGGGAGGACTAGCCAAAAACATTCAGTACTTC | CASSQAGGLAKNIQYF
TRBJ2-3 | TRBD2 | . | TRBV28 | TGTGCCAGCAGTTTACTGGGACTAGCGGGCAGCACAGATACGCAGTATTTT | CASSLLGLAGSTDTQYF
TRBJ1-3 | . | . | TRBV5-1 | TGCGCCAGCAGCTTGGTCAGCTCTGGAAACACCATATATTTT | CASSLVSSGNTIYF
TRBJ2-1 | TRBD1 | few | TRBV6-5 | TGTGCCAGCAGTTACGGACAGGGGGACAATGAGCAGTTCTTC | CASSYGQGDNEQFF
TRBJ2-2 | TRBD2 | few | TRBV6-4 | TGTGCCAGCAGTCCAGGACTAGCGGCCGGGGAGCTGTTTTTT | CASSPGLAAGELFF
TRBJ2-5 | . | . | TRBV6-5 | TGTGCCAGCATTTTCGGGCAAGGGGGAGAGACCCAGTACTTC | CASIFGQGGETQYF
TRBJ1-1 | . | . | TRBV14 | TGTGCCAGCAGCCTCTTCTCTACAGCGAACACTGAAGCTTTCTTT | CASSLFSTANTEAFF
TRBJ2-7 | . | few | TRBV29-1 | TGCAGCGGAGGTCCCAGCTCCTACGAGCAGTACTTC | CSGGPSSYEQYF
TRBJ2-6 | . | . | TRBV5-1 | TGCGCCAGCAGCTTGGGGAGGACTGGGGCCAACGTCCTGACTTTC | CASSLGRTGANVLTF
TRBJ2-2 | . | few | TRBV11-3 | TGTGCCAGCAGCTACGGACAGACTAACACCGGGGAGCTGTTTTTT | CASSYGQTNTGELFF
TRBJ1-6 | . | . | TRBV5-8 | TGTGCCAGCAGCGTCCAGGGCTCCTATAATTCACCCCTCCACTTT | CASSVQGSYNSPLHF
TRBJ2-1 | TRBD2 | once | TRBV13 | TGTGCCAGCAGCAGGACTAGCGGGAGGGCCAATGAGCAGTTCTTC | CASSRTSGRANEQFF
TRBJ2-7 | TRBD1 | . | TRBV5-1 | TGCGCCAGCAGACGAACAGGGGACGAGCAGTACTTC | CASRRTGDEQYF
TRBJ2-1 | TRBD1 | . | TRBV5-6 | TGTGCCAGCAGCTTCCAGGGGGCAGGGTCCTACAATGAGCAGTTCTTC | CASSFQGAGSYNEQFF
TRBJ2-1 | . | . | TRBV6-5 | TGTGCCAGCAGTTACTCGGCGGCCAGCTCCTACAATGAGCAGTTCTTC | CASSYSAASSYNEQFF
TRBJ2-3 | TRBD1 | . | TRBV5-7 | TGTGCCAGCAGCGAACCGGGACAGGGGACAGATACGCAGTATTTT | CASSEPGQGTDTQYF
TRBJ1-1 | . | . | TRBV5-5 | TGTGCCAGCAGCTCCAGGGAACAGGTGAACACTGAAGCTTTCTTT | CASSSREQVNTEAFF
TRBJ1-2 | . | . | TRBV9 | TGTGCCAGCAGCGAGGAGGGACGGACTAACTATGGCTACACCTTC | CASSEEGRTNYGYTF
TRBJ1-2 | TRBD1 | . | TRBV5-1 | TGCGCCAGCAGCTTAAAAGGTCTGACAGGGCCCGATGGCTACACCTTC | CASSLKGLTGPDGYTF
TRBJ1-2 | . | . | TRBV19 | TGTGCCAGTAGTATCGAGGGATCCTATGGCTACACCTTC | CASSIEGSYGYTF
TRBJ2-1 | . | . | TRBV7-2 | TGTGCCAGCAGCTTAGGCCAGGGAACGGAGCAGTTCTTC | CASSLGQGTEQFF
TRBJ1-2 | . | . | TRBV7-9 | TGTGCCAGCAGCCAGTCCTATCCAGGGGATGGCTACACCTTC | CASSQSYPGDGYTF
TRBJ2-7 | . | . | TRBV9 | TGTGCCAGCAGCGTAGATGGAGGGAACTACGAGCAGTACTTC | CASSVDGGNYEQYF
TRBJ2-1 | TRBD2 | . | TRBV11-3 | TGTGCCAGCAGCCTCAGGACTAGCGCGACGAATGAGCAGTTCTTC | CASSLRTSATNEQFF
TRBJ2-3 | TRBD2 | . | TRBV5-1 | TGCGCCAGCAGCTTACAGCGGGAGGGCCGGGCAGATACGCAGTATTTT | CASSLQREGRADTQYF
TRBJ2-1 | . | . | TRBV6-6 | TGTGCCAGCACCACAGGGTCCTTTTTGGATGAGCAGTTCTTC | CASTTGSFLDEQFF
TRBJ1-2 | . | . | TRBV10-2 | TGCGCCAGCACATCCCACAAGGGGGACTATGGCTACACCTTC | CASTSHKGDYGYTF
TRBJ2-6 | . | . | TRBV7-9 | TGTGCCAGCAGCTTGGGCAGAGGAGGGGGCGCGTCTGGGGCCAACGTCCTGACTTTC | CASSLGRGGGASGANVLTF
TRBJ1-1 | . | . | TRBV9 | TGTGCCAGCAGCGTAGGCTCCAGGGGCACTGAAGCTTTCTTT | CASSVGSRGTEAFF